This T cell receptor beta chain originates from a study of metastatic and nonmetastatic thyroid tumors. Study in general: Comparative analysis of repertoires was undertaken across blood and tumor or nodule tissue obtained from malignant and benign thyroid patients.

This clone appeared a few times. The antigen is unknown. In germline, CDR1 is MNHEY, CDR2 SVGAGI. The CDR3 has 16 amino acids. V shed 10 bases and J shed 3 bases, with 25 bases lying between them. Overall study results and limits: It was reported that TCR beta diversity was significantly higher in malignant thyroid tumors than benign nodules, in blood and tumor.

The entire patient cohort was treatment-naive prior to thyroid surgery. In the authors' workflow: Between-group CDR3 differences, defined by clinicopathological status, yielded a distant-metastasis classifier for papillary thyroid cancer. TCRdb ran MiXCR on the PCR reads. TCRdb, rather than the study authors, made the V and J calls. This table has 15,000 to 20,000 clones, around two fifths appearing once. V usage is TRBV6-5 and J usage is TRBJ2-7; the D call may be TRBD1 or TRBD2 (5 bases each). This TCR derives from a female donor with papillary thyroid cancer or a benign thyroid nodule (not recorded which). Some clones in this sample may be carry-over from other donors' samples. The source material was tumor tissue. This CDR3 is CATRFSAWGSDYEQYF. DNA of the CDR3: TGTGCCACCCGTTTTTCTGCGTGGGGGTCGGACTACGAGCAGTACTTC.